This paragraph reports one T cell receptor (gamma chain). A much larger clone differs by one base, so this may be a read error. Different DNA sequences within this sample yield the same CDR3. TCRdb re-called clones from the reads using CATT. The sample lists 900 to 1,100 gamma-chain clones, 4.1% occurring once. The data are from a study of gamma-delta chains in newborns, infants, children. Trimming cost V 0 bases and J 7 bases; bases outside gene matches: 6. Germline assignment: CDR1 GITISATS and CDR2 ISYDGTV (reference sequence). CDR3 size: 17 residues. This chain uses TRGV9 with TRGJP. This receptor was taken from a child who was a newborn, infant or young child, either healthy, febrile or measles-vaccinated (not recorded which). Sequences were obtained from blood. CDR3 DNA: TGTGCCTTGTGGGAGGTGAAAGAGGAGTTGGGCAAAAAAATCAAGGTATTT. Its translation is CALWEVKEELGKKIKVF.